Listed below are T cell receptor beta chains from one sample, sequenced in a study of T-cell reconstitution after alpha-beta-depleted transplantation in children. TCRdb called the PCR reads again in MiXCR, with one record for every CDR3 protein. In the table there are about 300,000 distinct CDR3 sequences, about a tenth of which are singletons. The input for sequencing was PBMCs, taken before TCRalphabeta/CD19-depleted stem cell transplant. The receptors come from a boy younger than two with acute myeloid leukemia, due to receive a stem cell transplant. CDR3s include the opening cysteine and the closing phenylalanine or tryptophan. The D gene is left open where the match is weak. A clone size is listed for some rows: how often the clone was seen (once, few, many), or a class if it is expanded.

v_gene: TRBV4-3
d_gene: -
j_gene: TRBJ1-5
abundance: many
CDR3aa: CASSQDLAVNSNQPQHF
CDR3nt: TGCGCCAGCAGCCAAGATCTCGCGGTGAATAGCAATCAGCCCCAGCATTTT

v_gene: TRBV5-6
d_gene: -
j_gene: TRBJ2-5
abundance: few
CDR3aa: CASSLAGQMGETQYF
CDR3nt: TGTGCCAGCAGCTTGGCGGGTCAGATGGGGGAGACCCAGTACTTC

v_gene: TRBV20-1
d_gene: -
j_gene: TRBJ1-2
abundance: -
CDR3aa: CSARDDRPGAYGYTF
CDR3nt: TGCAGTGCTAGAGATGACCGTCCGGGGGCCTATGGCTACACCTTC

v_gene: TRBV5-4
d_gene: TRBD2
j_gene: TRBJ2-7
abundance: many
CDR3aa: CASSLGTGLAGDHEQYF
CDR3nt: TGTGCCAGCAGCTTGGGAACGGGACTAGCGGGAGACCACGAGCAGTACTTC

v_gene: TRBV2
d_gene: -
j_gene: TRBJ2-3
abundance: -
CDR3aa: CASSERRGRADTQYF
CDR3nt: TGTGCCAGCAGTGAACGGAGGGGGCGGGCAGATACGCAGTATTTT

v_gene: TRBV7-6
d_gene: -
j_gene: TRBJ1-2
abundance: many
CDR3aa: CASSLWRWDYGYTF
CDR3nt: TGTGCCAGCAGCTTGTGGAGGTGGGACTATGGCTACACCTTC

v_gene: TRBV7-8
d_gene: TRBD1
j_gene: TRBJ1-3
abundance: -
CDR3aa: CASSSPSDRVSGNTIYF
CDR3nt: TGTGCCAGCAGCTCCCCCTCTGACAGGGTCTCTGGAAACACCATATATTTT

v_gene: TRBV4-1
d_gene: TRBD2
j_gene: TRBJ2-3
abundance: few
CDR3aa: CASSQGRLAGRTDTQYF
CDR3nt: TGCGCCAGCAGCCAAGGGCGGCTAGCGGGGAGGACAGATACGCAGTATTTT

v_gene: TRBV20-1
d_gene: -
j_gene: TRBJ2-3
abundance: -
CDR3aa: CSARDPLAPVTDTQYF
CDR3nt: TGCAGTGCTAGAGATCCGCTAGCACCGGTCACAGATACGCAGTATTTT

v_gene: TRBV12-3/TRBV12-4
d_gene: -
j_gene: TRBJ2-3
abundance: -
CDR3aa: CASSFVPGQRDTDTQYF
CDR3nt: TGTGCCAGCAGTTTTGTTCCCGGACAGAGGGACACAGATACGCAGTATTTT

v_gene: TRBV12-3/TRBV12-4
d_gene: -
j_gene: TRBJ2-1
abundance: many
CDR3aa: CASSFLGSSYNEQFF
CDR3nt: TGTGCCAGCAGTTTCTTAGGGAGCTCCTACAATGAGCAGTTCTTC